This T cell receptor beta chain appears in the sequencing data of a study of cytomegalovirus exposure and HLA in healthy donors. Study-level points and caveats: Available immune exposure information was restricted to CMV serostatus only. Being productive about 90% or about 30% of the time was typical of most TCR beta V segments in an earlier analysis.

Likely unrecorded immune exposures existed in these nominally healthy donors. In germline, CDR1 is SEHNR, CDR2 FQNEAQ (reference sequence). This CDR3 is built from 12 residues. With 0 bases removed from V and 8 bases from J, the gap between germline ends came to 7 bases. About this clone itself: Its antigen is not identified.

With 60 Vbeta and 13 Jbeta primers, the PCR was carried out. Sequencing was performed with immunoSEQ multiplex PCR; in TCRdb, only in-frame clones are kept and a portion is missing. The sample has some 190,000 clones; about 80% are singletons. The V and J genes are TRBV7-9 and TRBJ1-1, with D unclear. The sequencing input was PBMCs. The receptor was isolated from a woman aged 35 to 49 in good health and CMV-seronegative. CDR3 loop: CASSLALVEAFF. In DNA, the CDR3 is TGTGCCAGCAGCTTAGCCCTAGTGGAAGCTTTCTTT. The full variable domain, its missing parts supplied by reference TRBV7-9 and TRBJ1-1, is DTGVSQNPRHKITKRGQNVTFRCDPISEHNRLYWYRQTLGQGPEFLTYFQNEAQLEKSRLLSDRFSAERPKGSFSTLEIQRTEQGDSAMYLCASSLALVEAFFGQGTRLTVV.